Described below is a single T cell receptor beta chain sequence and its context. Its target is unknown. These data come from a study of cytomegalovirus exposure and HLA in healthy donors. Regarding the study as a whole: Presence/absence analyses assumed roughly uniform sequencing depth across donors, which may not hold. Rare sequences made up most TCRs, while some public TCRs were found in many donors.

The CDR3 totals 15 residues. Germline-derived CDR1 and CDR2 are SGHNT and YYREEE (reference sequence). With 60 Vbeta and 13 Jbeta primers, the PCR was carried out. TCRdb's table, derived via immunoSEQ multiplex PCR, lists solely in-frame clones and lacks some. The sample carries about 170,000 clones, 82% recorded once. The genes are TRBV5-4 and TRBJ2-5; a weak D match, TRBD2 (5 bases). The end of the DNA aligns better with TRBJ2-7, so the J call may be wrong. Sequencing input: PBMCs. The origin of this receptor is a girl aged 5-17 years in good health and CMV-seropositive. CDR3 DNA: TGTGCCAGCAGCTTGCCGGGGTCTAGCTCCTACGAGCAGTACTTC. Translating it yields CASSLPGSSSYEQYF.